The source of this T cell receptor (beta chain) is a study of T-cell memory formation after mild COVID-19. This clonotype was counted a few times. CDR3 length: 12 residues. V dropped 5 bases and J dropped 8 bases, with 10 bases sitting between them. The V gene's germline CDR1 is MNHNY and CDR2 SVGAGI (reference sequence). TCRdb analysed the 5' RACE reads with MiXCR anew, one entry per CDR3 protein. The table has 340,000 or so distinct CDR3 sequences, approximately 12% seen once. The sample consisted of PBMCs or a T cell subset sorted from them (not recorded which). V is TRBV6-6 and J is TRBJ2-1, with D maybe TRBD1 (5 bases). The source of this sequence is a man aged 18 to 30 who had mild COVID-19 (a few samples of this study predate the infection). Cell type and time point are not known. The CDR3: CASSPGIDEQFF. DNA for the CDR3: TGTGCCAGCAGTCCAGGGATCGATGAGCAGTTCTTC.